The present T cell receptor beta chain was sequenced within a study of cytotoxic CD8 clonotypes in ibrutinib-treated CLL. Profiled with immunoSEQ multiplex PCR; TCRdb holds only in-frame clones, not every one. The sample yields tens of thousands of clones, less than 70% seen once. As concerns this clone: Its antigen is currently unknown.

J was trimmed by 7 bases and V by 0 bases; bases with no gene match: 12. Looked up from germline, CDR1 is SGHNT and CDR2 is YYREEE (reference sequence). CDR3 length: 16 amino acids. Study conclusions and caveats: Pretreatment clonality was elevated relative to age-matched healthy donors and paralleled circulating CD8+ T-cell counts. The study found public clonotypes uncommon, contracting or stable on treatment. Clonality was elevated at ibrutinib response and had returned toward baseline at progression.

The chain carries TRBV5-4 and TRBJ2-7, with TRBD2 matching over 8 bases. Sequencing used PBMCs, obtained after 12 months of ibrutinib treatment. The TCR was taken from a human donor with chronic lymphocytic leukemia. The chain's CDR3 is CASSLEAGGALKEQYF. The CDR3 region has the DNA TGTGCCAGCAGCTTGGAGGCGGGGGGAGCCTTAAAGGAGCAGTACTTC. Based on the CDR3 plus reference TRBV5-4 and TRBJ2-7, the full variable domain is ETGVTQSPTHLIKTRGQQVTLRCSSQSGHNTVSWYQQALGQGPQFIFQYYREEENGRGNFPPRFSGLQFPNYSSELNVNALELDDSALYLCASSLEAGGALKEQYFGPGTRLTVT.